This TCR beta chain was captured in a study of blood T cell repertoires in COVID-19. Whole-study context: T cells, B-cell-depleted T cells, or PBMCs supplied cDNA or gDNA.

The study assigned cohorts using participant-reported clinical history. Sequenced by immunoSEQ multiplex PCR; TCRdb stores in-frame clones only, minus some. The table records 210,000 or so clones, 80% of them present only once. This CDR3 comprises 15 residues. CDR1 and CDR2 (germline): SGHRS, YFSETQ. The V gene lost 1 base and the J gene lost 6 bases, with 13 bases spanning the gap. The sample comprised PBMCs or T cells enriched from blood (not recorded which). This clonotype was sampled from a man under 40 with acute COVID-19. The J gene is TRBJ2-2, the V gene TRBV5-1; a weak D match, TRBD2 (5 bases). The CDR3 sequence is CASSLQVRVPGELFF. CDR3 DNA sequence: TGCGCCAGCAGCTTGCAGGTGCGGGTTCCCGGGGAGCTGTTTTTT.